This TCR beta chain appears in the sequencing data of a study of graft-versus-host responses after intestinal transplantation. The wider study: Tacrolimus and steroids were given for two to four years to all recipients after anti-thymocyte globulin induction. Whole-study findings and limits: Early after transplant, HvG clones declined as circulating GvH clones peaked. Recipient marrow held GvH clones, some first seen in ileum or blood.

A word on this clone: Its antigen is still unknown.

Using immunoSEQ multiplex PCR, the repertoire was profiled, and TCRdb retains in-frame clones only, with some absent. The profile shows around 67,000 clones, almost 90% of them singletons. The ends were cut back, 4 bases at V and 5 bases at J, with 15 bases in the middle. Germline CDR1 and CDR2: MDHEN and SYDVKM. The CDR3 has 15 amino acids. This receptor was taken from a human donor who was the organ donor for an intestinal transplant. Material: unstimulated CD8+ T cells sorted from spleen or lymph node cells, obtained before transplant. The genes are TRBV28 and TRBJ2-1, with D possibly being TRBD2 (5 bases). The chain's CDR3 is CASSYRAGKDNEQFF. Written as DNA, the CDR3 is TGTGCCAGCAGTTATAGGGCGGGCAAGGACAATGAGCAGTTCTTC.